This TCR beta chain was captured in a study of T cell responses to AZD1222 COVID-19 vaccine. CDR1 SGHRS and CDR2 YFSETQ come from the germline V gene. Between the trimmed V and J ends, which lost 5 bases and 3 bases, there was a span of 11 bases. The CDR3 consists of 13 residues. With respect to this clone: Its antigen is not known.

Data came from immunoSEQ multiplex PCR; TCRdb stores just in-frame clones and leaves some out. The profile shows 90,000 to 150,000 clones, approximately 88% of them singletons. Broader study findings: CD4 TCRs covered the whole spike, strongest at regions 160-218 and 743-854. The donor group comprised mostly white British people and more females; the analysis possibly underestimated clonal diversity.

This chain connects TRBV5-1 to TRBJ2-5; weak D call: TRBD1 (6 bases). The clonotype comes from an adult in good health. The source material was peripheral blood, sampled on day 0 of AZD1222 vaccination. The CDR3: CASRTGTEETQYF. In DNA form, the CDR3 reads TGCGCCAGCAGGACAGGTACGGAAGAGACCCAGTACTTC.